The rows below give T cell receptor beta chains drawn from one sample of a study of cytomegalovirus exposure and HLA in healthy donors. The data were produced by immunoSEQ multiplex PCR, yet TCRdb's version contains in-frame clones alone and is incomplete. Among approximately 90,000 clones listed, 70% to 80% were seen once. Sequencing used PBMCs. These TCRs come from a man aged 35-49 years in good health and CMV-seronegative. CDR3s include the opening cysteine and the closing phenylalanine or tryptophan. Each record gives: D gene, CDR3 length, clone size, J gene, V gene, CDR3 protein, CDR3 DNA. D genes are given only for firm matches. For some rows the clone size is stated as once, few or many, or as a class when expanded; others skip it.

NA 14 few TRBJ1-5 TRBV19 CASSRLPENQPQHF TGTGCCAGTAGTCGCCTTCCTGAGAATCAGCCCCAGCATTTT
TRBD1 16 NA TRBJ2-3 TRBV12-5 CASGSWTGITTDTQYF TGTGCTAGTGGTTCCTGGACAGGGATTACGACAGATACGCAGTATTTT
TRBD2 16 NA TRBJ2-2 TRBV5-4 CASSFYSGSGTGELFF TGTGCCAGCAGCTTTTACAGCGGGAGTGGCACCGGGGAGCTGTTTTTT
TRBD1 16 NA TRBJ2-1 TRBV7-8 CASSSRDSSLYNEQFF TGTGCCAGCAGCTCGAGGGACAGTTCCCTCTACAATGAGCAGTTCTTC
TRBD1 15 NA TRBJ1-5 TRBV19 CASSQGQYSNQPQHF TGTGCCAGTAGCCAGGGACAGTATAGCAATCAGCCCCAGCATTTT
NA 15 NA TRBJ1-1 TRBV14 CASSQNSRPNTEAFF TGTGCCAGCAGCCAAAACAGTAGACCGAACACTGAAGCTTTCTTT
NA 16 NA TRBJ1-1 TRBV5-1 CASMTGARGGNTEAFF TGCGCCAGCATGACTGGGGCACGAGGTGGGAACACTGAAGCTTTCTTT
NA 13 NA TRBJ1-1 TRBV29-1 CSVEVGGNTEAFF TGCAGCGTTGAGGTAGGGGGGAACACTGAAGCTTTCTTT
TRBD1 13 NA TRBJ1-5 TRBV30 CAWSRQGNQPQHF TGTGCCTGGAGTAGACAGGGGAATCAGCCCCAGCATTTT
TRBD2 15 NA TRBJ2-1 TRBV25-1 CASSEGGGSYNEQFF TGTGCCAGCAGTGAAGGCGGGGGGTCCTACAATGAGCAGTTCTTC
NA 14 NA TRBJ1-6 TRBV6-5 CASNEQGSGSPLHF TGTGCCAGCAATGAACAGGGAAGTGGTTCACCCCTCCACTTT
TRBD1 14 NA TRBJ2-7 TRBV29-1 CSVGQGAVSYEQYF TGCAGCGTGGGACAGGGGGCGGTATCCTACGAGCAGTACTTC
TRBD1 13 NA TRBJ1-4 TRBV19 CATSGTGLRELFF TGTGCCACCTCCGGGACAGGGCTTCGGGAACTGTTTTTT
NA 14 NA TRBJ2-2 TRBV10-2 CASRVRGNTGELFF TGCGCCAGCAGGGTCAGGGGGAACACCGGGGAGCTGTTTTTT
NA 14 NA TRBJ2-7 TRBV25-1 CASSESTGNYEQYF TGTGCCAGCAGTGAATCGACAGGAAACTACGAGCAGTACTTC
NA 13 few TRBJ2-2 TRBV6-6 CASGGATLGELFF TGTGCCAGCGGGGGGGCAACTCTCGGGGAGCTGTTTTTT
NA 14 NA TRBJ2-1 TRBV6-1 CASSARRTYNEQFF TGTGCCAGCAGTGCACGGAGAACCTACAATGAGCAGTTCTTC